This T cell receptor beta chain was identified in a study of early T cells in non-severe SARS-CoV-2 infection. The study, taken as a whole, reports: A preference for anti-spike CD8 responses marked VDJdb matching, which missed private and CD4 specificities.

TCRdb recomputed calls from the 5' RACE reads with MiXCR, one row per CDR3 protein. This repertoire shows 30,000 to 40,000 distinct CDR3 sequences, 4.1% found once; its top ten account for approximately 6.3%. As regards this clonotype: As yet, its antigen is unknown.

The sample taken for sequencing was whole blood. The receptor's source is an adult who was a healthcare worker with PCR-confirmed SARS-CoV-2 infection or an uninfected control (not recorded which).

The CDR3 reads CASRPSTGLNSPLHF. For the CDR3, the DNA is TGTGCCAGCCGACCTTCGACAGGGCTTAATTCACCCCTCCACTTT. This sequence joins TRBV6-6 and TRBJ1-6; 7 nucleotides align to TRBD1. With 8 bases clipped from V and 6 bases from J, the junction kept 10 bases outside the gene matches. This CDR3 region has 15 residues. Germline V lookup: CDR1 MNHNY, CDR2 SVGAGI (reference sequence).